The next 28 T cell receptor beta chains were all read from a single sample in a study of T-cell memory formation after mild COVID-19. TCRdb ran MiXCR on the 5' RACE reads and lists one entry per CDR3 protein. Counted here are 200,000 to 250,000 distinct CDR3 sequences, 9.5% occurring once; the ten biggest clones make up 3.5% to 4%. Sequenced material: PBMCs or a T cell subset sorted from them (not recorded which). Receptors originate from a man younger than 35 who had mild COVID-19 (a few samples of this study predate the infection). Cell type and time point are not known.

In its sample, this clonotype was seen a few times. This chain joins TRBV2 and TRBJ2-7; D possibly corresponds to TRBD2 (7 bases). Germline loops: CDR1 SNHLY, CDR2 FYNNEI. The ends were cut back, 4 bases at V and 2 bases at J, with 9 bases in the middle. The CDR3 sequence is 13 residues long. The CDR3 here is CASSGGGPYEQYF. CDR3 nucleotide sequence: TGTGCCAGCAGTGGGGGGGGCCCCTACGAGCAGTACTTC.

This clonotype was recorded a few times. The chain combines TRBV4-2 with TRBJ1-5; no clear D gene. Looked up from germline, CDR1 is LGHNA and CDR2 is YNFKEQ. CDR3 length: 15 amino acids. V was shortened by 0 bases and J by 3 bases, with 9 bases between the two germline ends. The CDR3 DNA reads TGTGCCAGCAGCCAAGATGGGCAGTTCAATCAGCCCCAGCATTTT. It translates to CASSQDGQFNQPQHF.

The table lists this clonotype with a few counts. The chain has TRBV7-3 and TRBJ2-1; perhaps TRBD2 as D (6 bases). The length of the CDR3 is 15 residues. Germline-derived CDR1 and CDR2 are SGHTA and FQGTGA. V lost 4 bases and J 3 bases, leaving 13 bases between the germline ends. As DNA, the CDR3 is TGTGCCAGCAGCTCCGGTGTGGGGGGCTACAATGAGCAGTTCTTC. Protein: CASSSGVGGYNEQFF. Drawing the rest from reference TRBV7-3 and TRBJ2-1, the complete variable domain is GAGVSQTPSNKVTEKGKYVELRCDPISGHTALYWYRQSLGQGPEFLIYFQGTGAADDSGLPNDRFFAVRPEGSVSTLKIQRTERGDSAVYLCASSSGVGGYNEQFFGPGTRLTVL.

The chain recombines TRBV5-1 with TRBJ2-1; tentatively, D is TRBD1 or TRBD2 (5 bases each). Trimming cost V 0 bases and J 2 bases, with 12 bases left between them. CDR3 size: 16 residues. Germline V lookup: CDR1 SGHRS, CDR2 YFSETQ. The chain's CDR3 is CASSLASGQTYNEQFF. CDR3 nucleotide sequence: TGCGCCAGCAGCTTGGCGTCGGGGCAAACCTACAATGAGCAGTTCTTC. Variable domain in full (rest from reference TRBV5-1 and TRBJ2-1): KAGVTQTPRYLIKTRGQQVTLSCSPISGHRSVSWYQQTPGQGLQFLFEYFSETQRNKGNFPGRFSGRQFSNSRSEMNVSTLELGDSALYLCASSLASGQTYNEQFFGPGTRLTVL.

CDR3 nucleotide sequence: TGTGCCAGCAGCTTTTCGGCTGAAAAACTGTTTTTT. Translated: CASSFSAEKLFF. The rearrangement joins TRBV7-2 to TRBJ1-4; no clear D. This CDR3 has 12 residues. Trimming shortened V by 3 bases and J by 7 bases, and 6 bases separated the two germline ends. CDR1 SGHTA and CDR2 FQGNSA come from the germline V gene.

This clonotype has at least ten counts. CDR3 in DNA: TGCGCCAGCAGCCCCCGGGACGGGGGGATAGATACGCAGTATTTT. Translation gives CASSPRDGGIDTQYF. The rearrangement uses TRBV5-1 and TRBJ2-3, with 7 bases aligning to TRBD2. Germline CDR1 SGHRS, CDR2 YFSETQ. The CDR3 consists of 15 residues. V lost 4 bases and J lost 5; bases outside the gene matches: 10.

This clonotype has a handful of counts. The V gene is TRBV4-1, the J gene TRBJ1-1; tentative D call: TRBD1 (6 bases). There are 14 residues in the CDR3. V was pared by 6 bases and J by 0 bases, with 11 bases between. Germline values: CDR1 MGHRA, CDR2 YSYEKL. In DNA form, the CDR3 reads TGCGCCAGCAGGAACAGGGCCTTGAACACTGAAGCTTTCTTT. Protein: CASRNRALNTEAFF.

The chain has TRBV7-9 and TRBJ2-6; TRBD1 might be the D (5 bases). V was pared by 2 bases and J by 0 bases, with 23 bases between. The CDR3 loop spans 21 amino acids. The germline CDR1 and CDR2 sequences are SEHNR and FQNEAQ (reference sequence). The CDR3 reads CASSLRRIRGPLYSGANVLTF. DNA for the CDR3: TGTGCCAGCAGCTTAAGGCGGATAAGGGGCCCCCTTTACTCTGGGGCCAACGTCCTGACTTTC.

The V call is TRBV12-3 or TRBV12-4, the J call TRBJ2-5; tentative D call: TRBD2 (5 bases). V was cut by 3 bases and J by 7 bases, with 12 bases left in between. The CDR3 length is 13 residues. DNA of the CDR3: TGTGCCAGCAGTTTGGGCGGGCGCAGGACCCAGTACTTC. Its protein is CASSLGGRRTQYF.

The J gene is TRBJ2-3, the V gene TRBV11-3; the match to TRBD2 covers 9 bases. CDR1 SGHNT and CDR2 YENEEA come from the germline V gene. This CDR3 region has 16 residues. V trimming: 2 bases; J trimming: 0 bases; junction bases outside the gene matches: 3. The CDR3 is CASSLSSGASTDTQYF. In nucleotides, the CDR3 is TGTGCCAGCAGCTTATCTAGCGGGGCTAGCACAGATACGCAGTATTTT.

This clonotype was recorded a few times. The chain is built from TRBV20-1 and TRBJ2-3, with D possibly called TRBD1 or TRBD2 (6 bases each). In germline, CDR1 is DFQATT, CDR2 SNEGSKA (reference sequence). The V end lost 3 bases, the J end lost 1 base, and 17 bases lay between the germline ends. CDR3 size: 16 residues. CDR3 amino acids: CSASGGPTGGTDTQYF. Written as DNA, the CDR3 is TGCAGTGCTAGCGGGGGCCCCACGGGGGGCACAGATACGCAGTATTTT.

This clonotype has ten or more counts. This chain joins TRBV4-3 and TRBJ1-2, with D unclear. V shed 2 bases and J shed 1 base, with 5 bases lying between them. Per the germline V gene, CDR1 is LGHNA and CDR2 is YSLEER. This CDR3 is 13 amino acids long. The CDR3 DNA is TGCGCCAGCAGCCAAAGTTATAACTATGGCTACACCTTC. Amino acids: CASSQSYNYGYTF.

This clonotype appeared many times. The chain is built from TRBV5-1 and TRBJ2-5, with D unclear. Looked up from germline, CDR1 is SGHRS and CDR2 is YFSETQ. V was trimmed by 0 bases and J by 3 bases, leaving 6 bases between them. This CDR3 has 13 amino acids. The CDR3 coding sequence is TGCGCCAGCAGCTTGGCACAGAAAGAGACCCAGTACTTC. As protein: CASSLAQKETQYF.

This clonotype has a handful of counts. This rearrangement joins TRBV12-3 or TRBV12-4 to TRBJ1-2, with unresolved D. Trimming stripped 2 bases from V and 6 bases from J, with 10 bases between. The CDR3 has 13 residues. CDR3 bases: TGTGCCAGCAGTTTATTTGGGTACAATGGCTACACCTTC. It yields the protein CASSLFGYNGYTF.

The rearrangement links TRBV9 to TRBJ2-2; D call uncertain. The CDR3 totals 13 residues. V lost 5 bases to trimming and J lost 6 bases, with 11 bases between them. Germline V gene sequence: CDR1 SGDLS, CDR2 YYNGEE. CDR3 sequence (DNA): TGTGCCAGCAGGCCCGACGTATCCGGGGAGCTGTTTTTT. This encodes CASRPDVSGELFF.

The chain is built from TRBV3-2 and TRBJ2-7; the table gives TRBD1 as D, unverified against the DNA. TRBV3-2 is a known pseudogene. The CDR3 consists of 17 residues. The CDR3 bases are TGTGCCAGCAGCCCGAACCCGGGACAGGGAAGCTCCTACGAGCAGTACGTC. It yields the protein CASSPNPGQGSSYEQYV.

V gene TRBV2 combines with J gene TRBJ1-2; D is ambiguous. Trimming shortened V by 8 bases and J by 5 bases, and 15 bases separated the two germline ends. The CDR3 has 13 amino acids. Germline assignment: CDR1 SNHLY and CDR2 FYNNEI. CDR3 sequence reads: CASRTAMEYGYTF. CDR3 sequence (DNA): TGTGCCAGCCGGACGGCGATGGAGTATGGCTACACCTTC.

The chain has TRBV29-1 and TRBJ2-1, with 10 positions matching TRBD1. The trim removed 7 bases at V and 4 bases at J, leaving 7 bases unmatched. Per germline, CDR1 SQVTM and CDR2 ANQGSEA. This CDR3 is built from 14 residues. CDR3 loop: CSDLTGQGYNEQFF. Written as DNA, the CDR3 is TGCAGCGATCTCACGGGACAGGGGTACAATGAGCAGTTCTTC.

This clonotype appeared many times. The rearrangement uses TRBV7-2 and TRBJ2-4, with 7 bases matching TRBD2. The germline gives CDR1 SGHTA, CDR2 FQGNSA. CDR3 length equals 15 residues. Germline trimming cut 3 bases from V and 6 bases from J; bases unmatched to any gene: 8. The CDR3: CASSLGITGGNIQYF. For the CDR3, the DNA is TGTGCCAGCAGCTTGGGGATTACGGGGGGAAACATTCAGTACTTC. Based on the CDR3 plus reference TRBV7-2 and TRBJ2-4, the full variable domain is GAGVSQSPSNKVTEKGKDVELRCDPISGHTALYWYRQSLGQGLEFLIYFQGNSAPDKSGLPSDRFSAERTGGSVSTLTIQRTQQEDSAVYLCASSLGITGGNIQYFGAGTRLSVL.

The chain recombines TRBV11-2 with TRBJ2-7; D is perhaps TRBD1 or TRBD2 (5 bases each). Germline V gene data show CDR1 as SGHAT and CDR2 as FQNNGV. The germline V and J ends were trimmed by 3 bases and 0 bases, with 6 bases remaining between them. This CDR3 contains 13 residues. CDR3 in amino acids: CASSFGGSYEQYF. Written as DNA, the CDR3 is TGTGCCAGCAGCTTTGGGGGCTCCTACGAGCAGTACTTC. The variable domain in full, completed from reference TRBV11-2 and TRBJ2-7, reads EAGVAQSPRYKIIEKRQSVAFWCNPISGHATLYWYQQILGQGPKLLIQFQNNGVVDDSQLPKDRFSAERLKGVDSTLKIQPAKLEDSAVYLCASSFGGSYEQYFGPGTRLTVT.

This clonotype has a count of ten or more. V and J are TRBV7-2 and TRBJ1-5; no reliable D call. This CDR3 has 13 amino acids. Per the germline V gene, CDR1 is SGHTA and CDR2 is FQGNSA. V gave up 1 base and J gave up 4 bases, with 5 bases separating them. Here the CDR3 DNA reads TGTGCCAGCAGCTTAGGGGCGAATCAGCCCCAGCATTTT. Translated: CASSLGANQPQHF.

The J gene is TRBJ2-7, the V gene TRBV5-1, with D possibly TRBD2 on 5 matching bases. V dropped 0 bases and J dropped 9 bases, with 16 bases sitting between them. Germline V gives CDR1 SGHRS, CDR2 YFSETQ. CDR3 length: 14 amino acids. The CDR3 DNA sequence: TGCGCCAGCAGCTTGGGGCAGGAGGCCAAGGCGCAGTACTTC. Translation gives CASSLGQEAKAQYF.

This clonotype has more than one count but fewer than ten. The chain carries TRBV5-4 and TRBJ2-3; TRBD1 aligns across 7 bases. The CDR3 is 14 amino acids. Trimming cost V 1 base and J 4 bases; bases outside gene matches: 3. Germline values: CDR1 SGHNT, CDR2 YYREEE (reference sequence). The CDR3 protein is CASSLTGVADTQYF. The CDR3 DNA reads TGTGCCAGCAGCTTGACAGGGGTGGCAGATACGCAGTATTTT.

This clonotype turned up a few times. The CDR3 sequence is CASRSDRQQFF. CDR3 coding DNA: TGTGCCAGCAGATCGGACAGGCAGCAGTTCTTC. This chain links TRBV2 with TRBJ2-1; TRBD1 matches at 7 bases. The germline CDR1 and CDR2 sequences are SNHLY and FYNNEI. The V segment lost 6 bases and the J segment 11 bases; nucleotides outside the gene matches: 4. CDR3 size: 11 residues. The full variable domain, completed using reference TRBV2 and TRBJ2-1, is EPEVTQTPSHQVTQMGQEVILRCVPISNHLYFYWYRQILGQKVEFLVSFYNNEISEKSEIFDDQFSVERPDGSNFTLKIRSTKLEDSAMYFCASRSDRQQFFGPGTRLTVL.

The chain has TRBV5-5 and TRBJ1-2; no definite D call. Trimming stripped 3 bases from V and 6 bases from J, with 18 bases between. The CDR3 covers 15 residues. Germline lookup yields CDR1 SGHKS and CDR2 YYEKEE (reference sequence). CDR3 bases: TGTGCCAGCAGCTCGCCGCTCCGGGGAAGGGATGGCTACACCTTC. Protein: CASSSPLRGRDGYTF.

With respect to this clonotype: One junction end disagrees with the germline gene, perhaps due to a read error. The V call is TRBV3-1, the J call TRBJ2-1; 7 bases align to TRBD2. This CDR3 contains 16 residues. The V gene's germline CDR1 is LGHDT and CDR2 YNNKEL (reference sequence). The CDR3 coding sequence is TGTGCCAGCCGCCACTTTACGGGGGGAGGTTACAATGAGCAGTTCTTC. Its protein is CASRHFTGGGYNEQFF.

This clonotype has a handful of counts. This rearrangement joins TRBV20-1 to TRBJ2-1; a possible D gene is TRBD2 (6 bases). The CDR3 runs 15 residues. Trimming shortened V by 7 bases and J by 0 bases, and 16 bases separated the two germline ends. CDR1 is DFQATT and CDR2 is SNEGSKA in the germline V gene (reference sequence). DNA of the CDR3: TGCAGTGGCAAAGGCTGGGGGGTCTCCTACAATGAGCAGTTCTTC. It specifies CSGKGWGVSYNEQFF.

This chain connects TRBV24-1 to TRBJ1-4; perhaps TRBD1 as D (6 bases). CDR1 KGHDR and CDR2 SFDVKD come from the germline V gene. This CDR3 is 16 amino acids long. V was shortened by 4 bases and J by 8 bases, with 19 bases between the two germline ends. DNA of the CDR3: TGTGCCACCAGTGAGGGAAGCAGGGGTGACGGAGAAAAACTGTTTTTT. Translation gives CATSEGSRGDGEKLFF.